What follows is one TCR beta chain and its context. These data belong to a study of blood T cell repertoires in COVID-19. Study at large: The samples span acute and convalescent COVID-19 from the United States, Italy and Spain. PBMCs, B-cell-depleted T cells, or T cells provided the cDNA or gDNA that made up the material.

Authors' data handling: Amplification of reference gene primers was used by the study to estimate nucleated cell counts. Profiling relied on immunoSEQ multiplex PCR, and the TCRdb table lists in-frame clones only, not all of them. V, J and clone size are those of that table, while D and trimming were read from the DNA. The data contain some 70,000 clones, 86% of them seen just once; the ten biggest clones take up over 1.3%. Germline-derived CDR1 and CDR2 are SGHRS and YFSETQ. Deletions cut 0 bases from V and 0 bases from J, with 8 bases between. The CDR3 consists of 15 residues. Sequencing input: peripheral blood. The chain employs TRBV5-1 and TRBJ2-3; D might be TRBD1 (5 bases). This sequence originates from a woman aged 60-70 years with acute or convalescent COVID-19. The CDR3 sequence is CASSLGQGSTDTQYF. DNA of the CDR3: TGCGCCAGCAGCTTGGGGCAGGGTAGCACAGATACGCAGTATTTT. Supplemented by reference TRBV5-1 and TRBJ2-3, the full variable domain reads KAGVTQTPRYLIKTRGQQVTLSCSPISGHRSVSWYQQTPGQGLQFLFEYFSETQRNKGNFPGRFSGRQFSNSRSEMNVSTLELGDSALYLCASSLGQGSTDTQYFGPGTRLTVL.